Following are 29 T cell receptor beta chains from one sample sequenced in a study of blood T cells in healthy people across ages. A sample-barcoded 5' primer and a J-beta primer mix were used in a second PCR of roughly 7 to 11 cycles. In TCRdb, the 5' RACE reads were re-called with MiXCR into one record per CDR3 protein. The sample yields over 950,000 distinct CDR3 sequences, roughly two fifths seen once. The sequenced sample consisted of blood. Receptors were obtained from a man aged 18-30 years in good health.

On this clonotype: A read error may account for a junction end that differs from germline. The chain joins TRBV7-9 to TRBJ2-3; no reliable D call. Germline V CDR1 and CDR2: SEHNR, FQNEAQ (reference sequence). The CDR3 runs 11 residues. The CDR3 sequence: CVSTSTDTRYF. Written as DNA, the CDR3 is TGTGTCAGCACCTCCACAGATACGCGGTATTTT.

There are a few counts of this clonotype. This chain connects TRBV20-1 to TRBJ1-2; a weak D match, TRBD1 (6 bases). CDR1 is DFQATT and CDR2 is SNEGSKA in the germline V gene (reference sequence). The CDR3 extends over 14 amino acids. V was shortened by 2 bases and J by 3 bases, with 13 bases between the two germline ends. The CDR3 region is CSARIQGRDYGYTF. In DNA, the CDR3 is TGCAGTGCTAGAATACAGGGTAGAGACTATGGCTACACCTTC.

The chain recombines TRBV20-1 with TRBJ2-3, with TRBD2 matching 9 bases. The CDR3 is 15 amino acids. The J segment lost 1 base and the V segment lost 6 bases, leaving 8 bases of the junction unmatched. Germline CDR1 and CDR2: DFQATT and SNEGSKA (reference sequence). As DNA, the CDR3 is TGCAGTGCCCAGACGGTAGCGGGGGGCACAGATACGCAGTATTTT. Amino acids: CSAQTVAGGTDTQYF.

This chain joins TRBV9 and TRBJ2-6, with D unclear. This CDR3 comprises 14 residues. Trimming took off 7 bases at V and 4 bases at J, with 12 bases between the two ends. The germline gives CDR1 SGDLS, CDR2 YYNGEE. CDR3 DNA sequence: TGTGCCAGCTCTGGTTGGTCCGGGGCCAACGTCCTGACTTTC. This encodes CASSGWSGANVLTF.

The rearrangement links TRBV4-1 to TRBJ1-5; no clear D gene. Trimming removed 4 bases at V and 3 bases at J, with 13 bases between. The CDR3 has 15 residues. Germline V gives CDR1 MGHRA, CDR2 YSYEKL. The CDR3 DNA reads TGCGCCAGCAGCCGTACAACCGGGAACAATCAGCCCCAGCATTTT. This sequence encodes CASSRTTGNNQPQHF.

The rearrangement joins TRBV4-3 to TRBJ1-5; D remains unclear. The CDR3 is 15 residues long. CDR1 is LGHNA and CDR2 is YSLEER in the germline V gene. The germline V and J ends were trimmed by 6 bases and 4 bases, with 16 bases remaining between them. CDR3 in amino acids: CASSEAALSNQPQHF. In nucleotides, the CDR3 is TGCGCCAGCAGTGAAGCCGCATTGTCAAATCAGCCCCAGCATTTT.

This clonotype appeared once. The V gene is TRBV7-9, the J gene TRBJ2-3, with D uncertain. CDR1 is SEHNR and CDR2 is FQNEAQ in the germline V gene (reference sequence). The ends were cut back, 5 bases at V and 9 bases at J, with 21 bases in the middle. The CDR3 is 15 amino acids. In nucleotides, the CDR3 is TGTGCCAGCAGCACCTACCCTCGACCCTCAACGACGCAGTATTTT. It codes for CASSTYPRPSTTQYF.

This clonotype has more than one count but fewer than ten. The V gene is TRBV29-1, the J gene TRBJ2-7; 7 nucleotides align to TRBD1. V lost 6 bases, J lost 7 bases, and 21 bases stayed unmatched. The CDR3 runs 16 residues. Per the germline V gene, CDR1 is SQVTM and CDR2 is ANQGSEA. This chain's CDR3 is CSVVTGTDTPLGEQYF. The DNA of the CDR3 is TGCAGCGTAGTGACAGGGACCGACACTCCCTTGGGGGAGCAGTACTTC.

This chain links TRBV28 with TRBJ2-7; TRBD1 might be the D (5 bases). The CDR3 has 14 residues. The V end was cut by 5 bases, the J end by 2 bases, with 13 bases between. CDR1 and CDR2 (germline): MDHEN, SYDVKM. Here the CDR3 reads CASSVGDGPYEQYF. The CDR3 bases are TGTGCCAGCAGTGTAGGGGATGGGCCCTACGAGCAGTACTTC.

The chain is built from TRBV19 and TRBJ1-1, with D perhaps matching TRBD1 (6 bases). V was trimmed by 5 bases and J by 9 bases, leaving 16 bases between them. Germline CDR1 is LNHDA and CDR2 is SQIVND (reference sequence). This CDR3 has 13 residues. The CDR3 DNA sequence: TGTGCCAGTAGTGCCACCTCAGGGGTGAAAGCTTTCTTT. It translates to CASSATSGVKAFF. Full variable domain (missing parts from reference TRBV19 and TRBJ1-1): DGGITQSPKYLFRKEGQNVTLSCEQNLNHDAMYWYRQDPGQGLRLIYYSQIVNDFQKGDIAEGYSVSREKKESFPLTVTSAQKNPTAFYLCASSATSGVKAFFGQGTRLTVV.

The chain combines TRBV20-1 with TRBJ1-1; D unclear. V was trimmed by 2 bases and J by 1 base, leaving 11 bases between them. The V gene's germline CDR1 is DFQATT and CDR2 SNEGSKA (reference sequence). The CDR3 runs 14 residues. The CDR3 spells CSARPYGGNTEAFF. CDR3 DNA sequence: TGCAGTGCTAGACCCTACGGTGGGAACACTGAAGCTTTCTTT.

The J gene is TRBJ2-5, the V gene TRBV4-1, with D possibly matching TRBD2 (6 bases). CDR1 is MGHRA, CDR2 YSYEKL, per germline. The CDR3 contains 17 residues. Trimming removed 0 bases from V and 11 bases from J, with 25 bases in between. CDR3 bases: TGCGCCAGCAGCCAAGACGAAATCGGCGGGGTAAGCAATGAGCAGTACTTC. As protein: CASSQDEIGGVSNEQYF.

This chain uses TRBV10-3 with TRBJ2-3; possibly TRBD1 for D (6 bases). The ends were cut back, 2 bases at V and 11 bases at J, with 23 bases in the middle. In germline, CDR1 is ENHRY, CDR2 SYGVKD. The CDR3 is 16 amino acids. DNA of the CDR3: TGTGCCATCAGTGAGCCAGGACAGCGCATGGGACGGGGGCAGTATTTT. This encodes CAISEPGQRMGRGQYF.

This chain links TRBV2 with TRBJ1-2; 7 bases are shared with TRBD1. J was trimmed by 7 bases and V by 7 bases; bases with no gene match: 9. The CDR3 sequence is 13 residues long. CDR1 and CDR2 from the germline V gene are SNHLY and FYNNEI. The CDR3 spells CASTGLDRVGYTF. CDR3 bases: TGTGCCAGCACAGGGTTAGACAGGGTTGGCTACACCTTC.

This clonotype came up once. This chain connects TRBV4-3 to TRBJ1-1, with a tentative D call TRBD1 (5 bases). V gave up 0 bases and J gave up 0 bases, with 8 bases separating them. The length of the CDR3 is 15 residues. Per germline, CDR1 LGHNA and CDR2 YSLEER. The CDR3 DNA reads TGCGCCAGCAGCCAAGATTGGGGGATGAACACTGAAGCTTTCTTT. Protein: CASSQDWGMNTEAFF.

CDR3 protein: CASSLVTGEAPQPQHF. The CDR3 region has the DNA TGTGCCAGCAGCTTAGTAACCGGGGAGGCGCCTCAGCCCCAGCATTTT. The gene calls are TRBV7-9 and TRBJ1-5; D is unresolved. With 1 base removed from V and 6 bases from J, the gap between germline ends came to 16 bases. This CDR3 spans 16 amino acids. Looked up from germline, CDR1 is SEHNR and CDR2 is FQNEAQ (reference sequence).

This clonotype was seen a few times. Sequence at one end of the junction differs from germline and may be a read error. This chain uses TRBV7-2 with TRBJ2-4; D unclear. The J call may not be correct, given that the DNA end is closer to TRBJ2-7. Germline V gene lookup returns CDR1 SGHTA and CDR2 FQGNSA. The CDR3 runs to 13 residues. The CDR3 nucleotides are TGTGCTAGCAGTCCGGACCGATTCTACGAGCAGTACTTC. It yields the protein CASSPDRFYEQYF.

Here the CDR3 DNA reads TGTGCCAGCAGCTTACGACAGTCAAATTCACCCCTCCACTTT. Protein sequence: CASSLRQSNSPLHF. V gene TRBV11-1 combines with J gene TRBJ1-6; D is possibly TRBD1 (5 bases). The V gene lost 2 bases and the J gene lost 7 bases, with 9 bases spanning the gap. There are 14 residues in the CDR3. Germline CDR1 is SGHAT and CDR2 is FQDESV (reference sequence).

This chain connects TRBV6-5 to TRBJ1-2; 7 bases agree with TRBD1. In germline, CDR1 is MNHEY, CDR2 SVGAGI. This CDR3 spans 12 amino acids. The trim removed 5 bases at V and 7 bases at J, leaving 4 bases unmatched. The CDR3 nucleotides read TGTGCCAGCAGTGGGGACAGACGTGGCTACACCTTC. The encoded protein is CASSGDRRGYTF.

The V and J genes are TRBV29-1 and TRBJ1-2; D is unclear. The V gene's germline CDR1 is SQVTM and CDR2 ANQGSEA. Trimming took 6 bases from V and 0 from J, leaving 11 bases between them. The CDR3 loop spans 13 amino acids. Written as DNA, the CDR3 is TGCAGCGTAATCAGAGCCGCTAACTATGGCTACACCTTC. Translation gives CSVIRAANYGYTF.

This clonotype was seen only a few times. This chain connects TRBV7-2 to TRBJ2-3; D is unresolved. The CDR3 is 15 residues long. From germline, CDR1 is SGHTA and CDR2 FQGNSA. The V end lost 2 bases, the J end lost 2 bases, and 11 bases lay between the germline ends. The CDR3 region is CASSLWPGPTDTQYF. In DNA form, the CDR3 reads TGTGCCAGCAGCTTATGGCCCGGGCCCACAGATACGCAGTATTTT.

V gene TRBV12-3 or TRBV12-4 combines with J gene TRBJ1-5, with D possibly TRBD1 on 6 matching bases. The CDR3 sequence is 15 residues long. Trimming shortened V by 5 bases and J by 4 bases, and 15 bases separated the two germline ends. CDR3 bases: TGTGCCAGCAGTCACCGGGACAAGGGTAATCAGCCCCAGCATTTT. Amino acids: CASSHRDKGNQPQHF.

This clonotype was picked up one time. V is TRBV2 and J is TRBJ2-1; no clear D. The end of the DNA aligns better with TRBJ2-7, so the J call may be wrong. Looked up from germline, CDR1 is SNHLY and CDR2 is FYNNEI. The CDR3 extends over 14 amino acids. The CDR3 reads CASRTESSYNEQYF. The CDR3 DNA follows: TGTGCCAGCAGAACCGAGAGCTCCTACAATGAGCAGTACTTC.

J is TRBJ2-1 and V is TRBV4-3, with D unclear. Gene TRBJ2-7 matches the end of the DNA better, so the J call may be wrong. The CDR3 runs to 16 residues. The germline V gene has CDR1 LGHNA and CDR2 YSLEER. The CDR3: CASSQGSRGAYNEQYF. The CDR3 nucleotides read TGCGCCAGCAGCCAAGGCTCTCGCGGCGCCTACAATGAGCAGTACTTC.

CDR3 coding DNA: TGTGCCAGCAGCTTAGAAGATCGGGCTCAATTCAATCAGCCCCAGCATTTT. It is translated as CASSLEDRAQFNQPQHF. This rearrangement joins TRBV7-2 to TRBJ1-5; no clear D gene. CDR3 length: 17 residues. The V end was cut by 1 base, the J end by 3 bases, with 16 bases between. Looked up from germline, CDR1 is SGHTA and CDR2 is FQGNSA.

In DNA, the CDR3 is TGTGCCACCGAAGGGGGGCAGAGCACTGAAGCTTTCTTT. It encodes CATEGGQSTEAFF. The chain is built from TRBV15 and TRBJ1-1, with D possibly TRBD1 on 6 matching bases. The germline V gene has CDR1 LNHNV and CDR2 YYDKDF (reference sequence). Deletions cut 8 bases from V and 4 bases from J, with 14 bases between. The CDR3 extends over 13 amino acids.

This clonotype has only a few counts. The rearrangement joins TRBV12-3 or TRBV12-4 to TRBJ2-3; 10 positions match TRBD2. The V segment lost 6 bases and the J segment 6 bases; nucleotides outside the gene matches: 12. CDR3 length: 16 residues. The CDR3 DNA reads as TGTGCCAGCAGCCCAAACGGACTAGCGGTGGGGGATACGCAGTATTTT. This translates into CASSPNGLAVGDTQYF.

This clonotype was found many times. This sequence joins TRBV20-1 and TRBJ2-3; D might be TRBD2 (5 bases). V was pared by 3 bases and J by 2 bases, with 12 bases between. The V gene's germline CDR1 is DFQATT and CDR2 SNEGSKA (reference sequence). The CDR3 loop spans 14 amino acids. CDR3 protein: CSASRAGSTDTQYF. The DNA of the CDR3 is TGCAGTGCTAGTCGCGCGGGCTCCACAGATACGCAGTATTTT.

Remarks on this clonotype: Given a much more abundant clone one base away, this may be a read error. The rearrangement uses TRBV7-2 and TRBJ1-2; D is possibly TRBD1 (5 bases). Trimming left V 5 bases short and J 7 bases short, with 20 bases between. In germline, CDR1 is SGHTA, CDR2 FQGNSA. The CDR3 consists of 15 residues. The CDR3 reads CASSRDRLAAGGYTF. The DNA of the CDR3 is TGTGCCAGCAGCCGAGACAGATTAGCTGCGGGTGGCTACACCTTC.